Listed below are T cell receptor beta chains from one sample, sequenced in a study of OX40 agonist ivuxolimab in advanced cancers. TCRdb's copy holds only in-frame clones and misses some; the assay was immunoSEQ multiplex PCR. The data hold around 70,000 clones, with less than 90% observed a single time. Sequenced material: CD4+ or CD8+ T cells sorted from blood, taken in a trial of the OX40 agonist ivuxolimab. These receptors were collected from an adult with an advanced solid tumor such as melanoma, head and neck, liver or kidney cancer. The CDR3 runs from the conserved cysteine through the conserved F or W. A D gene is named only where the DNA matches it firmly. Clone size is not always given. Where it is, it says once, few, many or a class for expanded clones.

abundance: NA
len: 15
j_gene: TRBJ2-6
d_gene: NA
v_gene: TRBV9
CDR3aa: CASSVGSSGANVLTF
CDR3nt: TGTGCCAGCAGCGTAGGCAGCTCTGGGGCCAACGTCCTGACTTTC

abundance: NA
len: 14
j_gene: TRBJ1-2
d_gene: NA
v_gene: TRBV14
CDR3aa: CASSPRENNYGYTF
CDR3nt: TGTGCCAGCAGCCCCAGAGAAAATAACTATGGCTACACCTTC

abundance: NA
len: 15
j_gene: TRBJ1-1
d_gene: NA
v_gene: TRBV7-8
CDR3aa: CASSLAGGGNTEAFF
CDR3nt: TGTGCCAGCAGCTTAGCTGGGGGGGGGAACACTGAAGCTTTCTTT

abundance: NA
len: 16
j_gene: TRBJ2-3
d_gene: NA
v_gene: TRBV6-1
CDR3aa: CASSALFRDSTDTQYF
CDR3nt: TGTGCCAGCAGTGCCTTATTCCGGGACAGCACAGATACGCAGTATTTT

abundance: NA
len: 15
j_gene: TRBJ1-3
d_gene: NA
v_gene: TRBV5-1
CDR3aa: CASSSSGDSGNTIYF
CDR3nt: TGCGCCAGCAGCTCGTCAGGGGACTCTGGAAACACCATATATTTT

abundance: NA
len: 16
j_gene: TRBJ2-2
d_gene: TRBD2
v_gene: TRBV5-1
CDR3aa: CASSLASGVGTGELFF
CDR3nt: TGCGCCAGCAGCTTGGCTAGCGGGGTTGGGACCGGGGAGCTGTTTTTT

abundance: NA
len: 15
j_gene: TRBJ2-7
d_gene: NA
v_gene: TRBV9
CDR3aa: CASSVGGSEVYEQYF
CDR3nt: TGTGCCAGCAGCGTAGGGGGCAGTGAAGTCTACGAGCAGTACTTC

abundance: NA
len: 14
j_gene: TRBJ2-7
d_gene: NA
v_gene: TRBV6-1
CDR3aa: CASIFGGGSYEQYF
CDR3nt: TGTGCCAGCATCTTTGGAGGGGGTTCCTACGAGCAGTACTTC

abundance: NA
len: 13
j_gene: TRBJ1-2
d_gene: NA
v_gene: TRBV7-2
CDR3aa: CASSPGSDRTYTF
CDR3nt: TGTGCCAGCAGCCCGGGATCAGACCGCACCTACACCTTC

abundance: NA
len: 17
j_gene: TRBJ2-6
d_gene: NA
v_gene: TRBV7-8
CDR3aa: CASSLARWGSGANVLTF
CDR3nt: TGTGCCAGCAGCTTGGCTAGGTGGGGCTCTGGGGCCAACGTCCTGACTTTC

abundance: NA
len: 15
j_gene: TRBJ1-4
d_gene: TRBD1
v_gene: TRBV5-1
CDR3aa: CASSPGQGPNEKLFF
CDR3nt: TGCGCCAGCAGCCCCGGACAGGGCCCTAATGAAAAACTGTTTTTT

abundance: NA
len: 13
j_gene: TRBJ1-1
d_gene: NA
v_gene: TRBV7-9
CDR3aa: CASSLVTITEAFF
CDR3nt: TGTGCCAGCAGCTTAGTCACCATCACTGAAGCTTTCTTT

abundance: NA
len: 15
j_gene: TRBJ1-3
d_gene: TRBD1
v_gene: TRBV19
CDR3aa: CASSMEGQSGNTIYF
CDR3nt: TGTGCCAGTAGTATGGAGGGACAGTCTGGAAACACCATATATTTT

abundance: NA
len: 13
j_gene: TRBJ2-3
d_gene: NA
v_gene: TRBV29-1
CDR3aa: CSVAGFSTDTQYF
CDR3nt: TGCAGCGTTGCCGGGTTTAGCACAGATACGCAGTATTTT

abundance: NA
len: 14
j_gene: TRBJ2-7
d_gene: NA
v_gene: TRBV7-2
CDR3aa: CASSLDRYSYEQYF
CDR3nt: TGTGCCAGCAGCTTAGACAGATACTCCTACGAGCAGTACTTC

abundance: NA
len: 15
j_gene: TRBJ1-5
d_gene: TRBD1
v_gene: TRBV5-1
CDR3aa: CASSSEPGQNQPQHF
CDR3nt: TGCGCCAGCAGCTCCGAACCGGGACAGAATCAGCCCCAGCATTTT

abundance: NA
len: 12
j_gene: TRBJ2-7
d_gene: NA
v_gene: TRBV7-9
CDR3aa: CASSLAPGGMYF
CDR3nt: TGTGCCAGCAGCTTAGCGCCTGGAGGGATGTACTTC

abundance: NA
len: 14
j_gene: TRBJ1-4
d_gene: TRBD1
v_gene: TRBV27
CDR3aa: CASSPRQGSEKLFF
CDR3nt: TGTGCCAGCAGTCCAAGACAGGGGAGTGAAAAACTGTTTTTT

abundance: NA
len: 13
j_gene: TRBJ1-1
d_gene: NA
v_gene: TRBV30
CDR3aa: CAWSDRLYTEAFF
CDR3nt: TGTGCCTGGAGTGATCGACTGTACACTGAAGCTTTCTTT

abundance: few
len: 15
j_gene: TRBJ1-2
d_gene: NA
v_gene: TRBV4-3
CDR3aa: CASSQDVGGNYGYTF
CDR3nt: TGCGCCAGCAGCCAAGATGTCGGGGGCAACTATGGCTACACCTTC

abundance: NA
len: 13
j_gene: TRBJ1-1
d_gene: NA
v_gene: TRBV28
CDR3aa: CASSFNRNTEAFF
CDR3nt: TGTGCCAGCAGTTTCAATAGGAACACTGAAGCTTTCTTT

abundance: NA
len: 14
j_gene: TRBJ1-4
d_gene: NA
v_gene: TRBV5-4
CDR3aa: CASSLKGEGGKLFF
CDR3nt: TGTGCCAGCAGTCTGAAGGGGGAAGGAGGAAAACTGTTTTTT

abundance: NA
len: 16
j_gene: TRBJ2-7
d_gene: NA
v_gene: TRBV7-9
CDR3aa: CASIREVGTGTYEQYF
CDR3nt: TGTGCCAGCATACGAGAAGTCGGGACGGGGACCTACGAGCAGTACTTC

abundance: NA
len: 15
j_gene: TRBJ1-2
d_gene: TRBD1
v_gene: TRBV7-3
CDR3aa: CASSPNRGGNYGYTF
CDR3nt: TGTGCCAGCAGCCCGAACAGGGGCGGAAACTATGGCTACACCTTC

abundance: NA
len: 16
j_gene: TRBJ2-7
d_gene: TRBD2
v_gene: TRBV5-5
CDR3aa: CASSPTGTSGSHEQYF
CDR3nt: TGTGCCAGCAGCCCAACCGGGACTAGCGGGAGCCACGAGCAGTACTTC

abundance: NA
len: 15
j_gene: TRBJ1-1
d_gene: NA
v_gene: TRBV6-5
CDR3aa: CASSPGQARISEAFF
CDR3nt: TGTGCCAGCAGCCCCGGGCAAGCCCGGATCTCTGAAGCTTTCTTT

abundance: NA
len: 12
j_gene: TRBJ1-1
d_gene: TRBD1
v_gene: TRBV7-3
CDR3aa: CASSQGGTEAFF
CDR3nt: TGTGCCAGCAGCCAGGGGGGCACTGAAGCTTTCTTT

abundance: NA
len: 12
j_gene: TRBJ2-3
d_gene: NA
v_gene: TRBV7-2
CDR3aa: CASRRSTDTQYF
CDR3nt: TGTGCCAGCAGACGTAGCACAGATACGCAGTATTTT

abundance: NA
len: 14
j_gene: TRBJ1-4
d_gene: NA
v_gene: TRBV30
CDR3aa: CAWSDLGTNEKLFF
CDR3nt: TGTGCCTGGAGTGACTTGGGAACTAATGAAAAACTGTTTTTT

abundance: NA
len: 13
j_gene: TRBJ2-5
d_gene: NA
v_gene: TRBV7-9
CDR3aa: CASSLLGTETQYF
CDR3nt: TGTGCCAGCAGCTTACTAGGGACGGAGACCCAGTACTTC

abundance: few
len: 14
j_gene: TRBJ1-2
d_gene: NA
v_gene: TRBV4-3
CDR3aa: CASSQKREVYGYTF
CDR3nt: TGCGCCAGCAGCCAAAAGAGGGAGGTCTATGGCTACACCTTC

abundance: NA
len: 17
j_gene: TRBJ2-7
d_gene: TRBD2
v_gene: TRBV7-9
CDR3aa: CASSLGLAGGLSYEQYF
CDR3nt: TGTGCCAGCAGCCTAGGACTAGCGGGAGGCCTATCCTACGAGCAGTACTTC

abundance: NA
len: 14
j_gene: TRBJ1-1
d_gene: NA
v_gene: TRBV18
CDR3aa: CASSPGSGSTEAFF
CDR3nt: TGTGCCAGCTCACCCGGCAGCGGGTCCACTGAAGCTTTCTTT

abundance: NA
len: 19
j_gene: TRBJ2-1
d_gene: TRBD2
v_gene: TRBV4-2
CDR3aa: CASSQFGTSGSTGYNEQFF
CDR3nt: TGTGCCAGCAGCCAATTCGGGACTAGCGGCTCTACGGGGTACAATGAGCAGTTCTTC

abundance: NA
len: 15
j_gene: TRBJ1-2
d_gene: TRBD1
v_gene: TRBV5-6
CDR3aa: CASSFRQGASYGYTF
CDR3nt: TGTGCCAGCAGCTTCAGACAGGGGGCCTCCTATGGCTACACCTTC

abundance: NA
len: 12
j_gene: TRBJ1-2
d_gene: NA
v_gene: TRBV6-6
CDR3aa: CASSKGEGGYTF
CDR3nt: TGTGCCAGCAGTAAGGGGGAAGGTGGCTACACCTTC

abundance: NA
len: 16
j_gene: TRBJ2-6
d_gene: NA
v_gene: TRBV30
CDR3aa: CAWSEERISGANVLTF
CDR3nt: TGTGCCTGGAGTGAGGAGAGAATCTCTGGGGCCAACGTCCTGACTTTC

abundance: NA
len: 12
j_gene: TRBJ2-7
d_gene: NA
v_gene: TRBV9
CDR3aa: CASSVSGREQYF
CDR3nt: TGTGCCAGCAGCGTAAGCGGTCGCGAGCAGTACTTC

abundance: NA
len: 16
j_gene: TRBJ2-5
d_gene: TRBD2
v_gene: TRBV7-2
CDR3aa: CASSPRLAVVQETQYF
CDR3nt: TGTGCCAGCAGCCCCCGACTAGCGGTGGTCCAAGAGACCCAGTACTTC

abundance: NA
len: 15
j_gene: TRBJ1-2
d_gene: TRBD1
v_gene: TRBV19
CDR3aa: CASTHGGTGDYGYTF
CDR3nt: TGTGCCAGTACCCACGGGGGGACAGGGGACTATGGCTACACCTTC

abundance: NA
len: 13
j_gene: TRBJ1-3
d_gene: NA
v_gene: TRBV6-1
CDR3aa: CASTPTPGNTIYF
CDR3nt: TGTGCCAGCACCCCGACACCCGGAAACACCATATATTTT

abundance: NA
len: 16
j_gene: TRBJ1-2
d_gene: TRBD1
v_gene: TRBV4-1
CDR3aa: CASSLRYTGEPYGYTF
CDR3nt: TGCGCCAGCAGCCTCCGTTACACAGGGGAACCCTATGGCTACACCTTC

abundance: NA
len: 15
j_gene: TRBJ2-3
d_gene: TRBD2
v_gene: TRBV19
CDR3aa: CASSYSSGDTDTQYF
CDR3nt: TGTGCCAGTAGCTATTCTAGCGGGGACACAGATACGCAGTATTTT

abundance: NA
len: 14
j_gene: TRBJ2-1
d_gene: NA
v_gene: TRBV11-3
CDR3aa: CASKRQSSSEEQFF
CDR3nt: TGTGCCAGTAAACGACAATCTAGCTCGGAGGAGCAGTTCTTC

abundance: NA
len: 15
j_gene: TRBJ1-6
d_gene: NA
v_gene: TRBV19
CDR3aa: CASSIGRQYGSPLHF
CDR3nt: TGTGCCAGTAGTATAGGGAGACAGTACGGTTCACCCCTCCACTTT

abundance: NA
len: 15
j_gene: TRBJ2-3
d_gene: TRBD2
v_gene: TRBV10-3
CDR3aa: CAISELAGSTDTQYF
CDR3nt: TGTGCCATCAGTGAGTTAGCGGGAAGCACAGATACGCAGTATTTT

abundance: NA
len: 11
j_gene: TRBJ2-3
d_gene: NA
v_gene: TRBV2
CDR3aa: CASSVTDTQYF
CDR3nt: TGTGCCAGCAGTGTCACAGATACGCAGTATTTT

abundance: NA
len: 19
j_gene: TRBJ1-4
d_gene: NA
v_gene: TRBV9
CDR3aa: CASSVGRQDRRSYNEKLFF
CDR3nt: TGTGCCAGCAGCGTCGGTCGACAGGACCGCAGATCCTATAATGAAAAACTGTTTTTT

abundance: NA
len: 12
j_gene: TRBJ1-2
d_gene: TRBD1
v_gene: TRBV30
CDR3aa: CAWRAGTGGYTF
CDR3nt: TGTGCCTGGCGAGCCGGGACAGGGGGCTACACCTTC

abundance: few
len: 14
j_gene: TRBJ1-2
d_gene: TRBD1
v_gene: TRBV28
CDR3aa: CASSGQGAHYGYTF
CDR3nt: TGTGCCAGCAGCGGTCAGGGGGCCCACTATGGCTACACCTTC

abundance: NA
len: 16
j_gene: TRBJ2-1
d_gene: NA
v_gene: TRBV7-8
CDR3aa: CASSLAGLGMSHEQFF
CDR3nt: TGTGCCAGCAGCTTAGCTGGCCTAGGAATGAGCCATGAGCAGTTCTTC

abundance: NA
len: 13
j_gene: TRBJ1-4
d_gene: NA
v_gene: TRBV6-1
CDR3aa: CASSAGDGEKLFF
CDR3nt: TGTGCCAGCAGCGCAGGGGATGGGGAAAAACTGTTTTTT

abundance: NA
len: 15
j_gene: TRBJ2-3
d_gene: TRBD2
v_gene: TRBV19
CDR3aa: CASSTTSGSTDTQYF
CDR3nt: TGTGCCAGTAGTACGACTAGCGGGAGTACAGATACGCAGTATTTT

abundance: NA
len: 15
j_gene: TRBJ2-1
d_gene: TRBD1
v_gene: TRBV9
CDR3aa: CASSVDGTGGTWQFF
CDR3nt: TGTGCCAGCAGCGTAGACGGGACAGGGGGCACCTGGCAGTTCTTC

abundance: NA
len: 16
j_gene: TRBJ2-1
d_gene: TRBD2
v_gene: TRBV14
CDR3aa: CASSQVWASGPNEQFF
CDR3nt: TGTGCCAGCAGCCAAGTTTGGGCTAGCGGACCCAATGAGCAGTTCTTC

abundance: once
len: 16
j_gene: TRBJ2-1
d_gene: TRBD2
v_gene: TRBV27
CDR3aa: CASRPRVGRVSDEQFF
CDR3nt: TGTGCCAGCAGGCCCCGCGTGGGGAGGGTTTCTGATGAGCAGTTCTTC

abundance: once
len: 15
j_gene: TRBJ2-1
d_gene: TRBD1
v_gene: TRBV7-3
CDR3aa: CASSPQQGQGYEQFF
CDR3nt: TGTGCCAGCAGCCCTCAACAGGGACAGGGCTATGAGCAGTTCTTC

abundance: NA
len: 14
j_gene: TRBJ2-3
d_gene: TRBD2
v_gene: TRBV11-3
CDR3aa: CASSLTAGADTQYF
CDR3nt: TGTGCCAGCAGCTTAACTGCGGGAGCAGATACGCAGTATTTT